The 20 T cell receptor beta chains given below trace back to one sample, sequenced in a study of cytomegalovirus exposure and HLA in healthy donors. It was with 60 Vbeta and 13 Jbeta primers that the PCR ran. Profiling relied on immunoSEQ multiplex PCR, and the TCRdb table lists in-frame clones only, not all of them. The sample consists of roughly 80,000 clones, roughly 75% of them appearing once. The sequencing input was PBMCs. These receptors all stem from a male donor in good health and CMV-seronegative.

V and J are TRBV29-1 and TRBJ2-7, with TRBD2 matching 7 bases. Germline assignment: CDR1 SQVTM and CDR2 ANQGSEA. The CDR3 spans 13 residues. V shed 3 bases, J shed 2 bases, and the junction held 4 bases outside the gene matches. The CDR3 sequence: CSVEGAGTYEQYF. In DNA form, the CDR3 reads TGCAGCGTTGAGGGAGCGGGGACCTACGAGCAGTACTTC.

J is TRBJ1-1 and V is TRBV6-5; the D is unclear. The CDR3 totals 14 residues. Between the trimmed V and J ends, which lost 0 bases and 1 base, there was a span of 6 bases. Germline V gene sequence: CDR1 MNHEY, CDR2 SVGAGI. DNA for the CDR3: TGTGCCAGCAGTTACTCGACTGGGAACACTGAAGCTTTCTTT. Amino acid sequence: CASSYSTGNTEAFF.

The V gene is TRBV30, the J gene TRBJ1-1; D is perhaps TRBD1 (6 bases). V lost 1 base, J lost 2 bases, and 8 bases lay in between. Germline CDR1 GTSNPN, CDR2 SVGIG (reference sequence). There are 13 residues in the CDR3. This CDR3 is CAWSGTVNTEAFF. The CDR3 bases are TGTGCCTGGAGTGGGACAGTAAACACTGAAGCTTTCTTT.

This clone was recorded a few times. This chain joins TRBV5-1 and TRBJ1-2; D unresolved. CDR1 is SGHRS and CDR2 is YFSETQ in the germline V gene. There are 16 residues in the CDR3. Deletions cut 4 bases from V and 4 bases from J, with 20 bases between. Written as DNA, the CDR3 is TGCGCCAGCAGCCCGACTTCGCCGGGTGCACCCTATGGCTACACCTTC. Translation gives CASSPTSPGAPYGYTF.

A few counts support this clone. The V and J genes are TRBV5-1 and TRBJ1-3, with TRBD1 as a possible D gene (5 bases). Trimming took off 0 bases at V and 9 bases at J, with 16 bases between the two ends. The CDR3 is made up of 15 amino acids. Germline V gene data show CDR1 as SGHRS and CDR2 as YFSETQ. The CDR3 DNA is TGCGCCAGCAGCTTGGCCGGGGGATTCGGGGGCACCATATATTTT. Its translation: CASSLAGGFGGTIYF.

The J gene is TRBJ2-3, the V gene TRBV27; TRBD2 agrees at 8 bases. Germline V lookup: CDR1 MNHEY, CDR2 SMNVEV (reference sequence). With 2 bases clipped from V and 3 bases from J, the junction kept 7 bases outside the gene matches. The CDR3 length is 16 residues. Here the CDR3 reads CASSLAGAGETDTQYF. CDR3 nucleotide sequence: TGTGCCAGCAGTTTAGCGGGAGCGGGAGAGACAGATACGCAGTATTTT.

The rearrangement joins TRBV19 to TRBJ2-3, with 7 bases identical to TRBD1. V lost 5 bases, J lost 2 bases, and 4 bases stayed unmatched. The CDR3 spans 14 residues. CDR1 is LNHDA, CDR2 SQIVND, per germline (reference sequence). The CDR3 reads CASSWGQTTDTQYF. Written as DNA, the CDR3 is TGTGCCAGTAGTTGGGGACAGACCACAGATACGCAGTATTTT.

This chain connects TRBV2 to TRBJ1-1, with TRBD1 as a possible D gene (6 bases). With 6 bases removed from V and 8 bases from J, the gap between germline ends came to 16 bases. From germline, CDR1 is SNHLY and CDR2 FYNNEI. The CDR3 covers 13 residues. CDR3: CASSVDRIPEAFF. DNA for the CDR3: TGTGCCAGCAGCGTTGACAGGATCCCCGAAGCTTTCTTT.

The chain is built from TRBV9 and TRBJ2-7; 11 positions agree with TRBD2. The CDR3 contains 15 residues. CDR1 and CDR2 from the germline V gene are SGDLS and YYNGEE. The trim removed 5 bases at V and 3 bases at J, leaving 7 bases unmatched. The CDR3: CASRRSGTSGYEQYF. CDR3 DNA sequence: TGTGCCAGCAGACGTTCCGGGACTAGCGGCTACGAGCAGTACTTC.

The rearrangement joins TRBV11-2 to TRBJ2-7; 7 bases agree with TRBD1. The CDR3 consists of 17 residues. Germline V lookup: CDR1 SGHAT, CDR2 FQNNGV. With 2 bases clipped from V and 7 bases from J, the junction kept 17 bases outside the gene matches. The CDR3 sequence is CASSLRSGTAAYGEQYF. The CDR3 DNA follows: TGTGCCAGCAGCTTAAGATCCGGGACAGCGGCCTATGGGGAGCAGTACTTC.

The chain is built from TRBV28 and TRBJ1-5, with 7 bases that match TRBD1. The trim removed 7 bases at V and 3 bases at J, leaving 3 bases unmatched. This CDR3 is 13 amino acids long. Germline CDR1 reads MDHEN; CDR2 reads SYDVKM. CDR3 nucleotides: TGTGCCAGCAAACAGGGGTACAATCAGCCCCAGCATTTT. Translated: CASKQGYNQPQHF.

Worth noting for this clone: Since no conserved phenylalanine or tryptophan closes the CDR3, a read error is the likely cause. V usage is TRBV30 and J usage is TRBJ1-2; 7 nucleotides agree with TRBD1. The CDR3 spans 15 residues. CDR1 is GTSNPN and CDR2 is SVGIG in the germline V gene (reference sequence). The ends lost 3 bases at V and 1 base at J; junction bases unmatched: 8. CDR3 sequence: CAWRHPGQYNYGYTL. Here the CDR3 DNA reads TGTGCCTGGAGGCATCCGGGACAGTATAACTATGGCTACACCCTC.

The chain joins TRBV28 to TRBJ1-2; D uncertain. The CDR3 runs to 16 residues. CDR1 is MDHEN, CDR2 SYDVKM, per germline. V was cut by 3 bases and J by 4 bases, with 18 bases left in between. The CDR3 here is CASSLGSEVFGYGYTF. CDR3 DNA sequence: TGTGCCAGCAGTTTGGGATCGGAGGTTTTCGGCTATGGCTACACCTTC.

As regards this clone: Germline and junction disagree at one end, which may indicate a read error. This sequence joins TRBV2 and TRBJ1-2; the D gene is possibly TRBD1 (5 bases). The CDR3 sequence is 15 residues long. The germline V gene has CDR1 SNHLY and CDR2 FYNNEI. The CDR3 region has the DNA TGTGCCAGCAACGGTGGGGGGACCTTTAACTATGGCTACCCCTTC. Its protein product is CASNGGGTFNYGYPF.

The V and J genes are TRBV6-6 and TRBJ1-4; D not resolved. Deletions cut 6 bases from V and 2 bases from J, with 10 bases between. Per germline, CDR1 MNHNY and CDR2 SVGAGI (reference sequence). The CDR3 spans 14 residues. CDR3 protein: CASSPGGTNEKLFF. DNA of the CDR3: TGTGCCAGCAGCCCGGGTGGGACTAATGAAAAACTGTTTTTT.

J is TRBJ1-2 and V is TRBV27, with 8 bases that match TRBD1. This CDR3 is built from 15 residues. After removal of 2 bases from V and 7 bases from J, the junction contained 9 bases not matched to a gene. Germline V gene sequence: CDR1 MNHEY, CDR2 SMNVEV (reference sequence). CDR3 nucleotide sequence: TGTGCCAGCAGTTTAATCGCAGGGGGCAATGGTGGCTACACCTTC. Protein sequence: CASSLIAGGNGGYTF.

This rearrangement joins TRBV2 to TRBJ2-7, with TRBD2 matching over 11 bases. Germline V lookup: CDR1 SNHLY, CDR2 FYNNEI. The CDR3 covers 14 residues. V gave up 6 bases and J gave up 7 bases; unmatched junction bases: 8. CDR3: CASSHRTSGGEQYF. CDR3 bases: TGTGCCAGCAGCCATAGAACTAGCGGGGGTGAGCAGTACTTC.

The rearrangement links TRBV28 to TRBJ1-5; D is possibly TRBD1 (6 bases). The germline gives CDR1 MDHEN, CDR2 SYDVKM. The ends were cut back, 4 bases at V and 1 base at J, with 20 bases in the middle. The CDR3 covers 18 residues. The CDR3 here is CASSSQKRQAVSNQPQHF. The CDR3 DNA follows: TGTGCCAGCAGTTCCCAAAAAAGACAGGCCGTGAGCAATCAGCCCCAGCATTTT. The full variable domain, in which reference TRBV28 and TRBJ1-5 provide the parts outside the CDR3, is DVKVTQSSRYLVKRTGEKVFLECVQDMDHENMFWYRQDPGLGLRLIYFSYDVKMKEKGDIPEGYSVSREKKERFSLILESASTNQTSMYLCASSSQKRQAVSNQPQHFGDGTRLSIL.

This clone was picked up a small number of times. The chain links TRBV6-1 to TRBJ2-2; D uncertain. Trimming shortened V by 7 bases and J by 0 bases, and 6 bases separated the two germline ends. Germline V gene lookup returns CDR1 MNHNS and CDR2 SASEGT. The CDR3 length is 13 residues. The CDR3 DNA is TGTGCCAGCAATATTCCGAACACCGGGGAGCTGTTTTTT. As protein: CASNIPNTGELFF.

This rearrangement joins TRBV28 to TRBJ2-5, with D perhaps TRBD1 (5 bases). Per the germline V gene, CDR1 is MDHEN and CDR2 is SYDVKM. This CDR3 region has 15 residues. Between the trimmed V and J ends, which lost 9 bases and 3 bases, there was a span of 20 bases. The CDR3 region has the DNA TGTGCCAGTAGTCGCAGGGTAATAGGGAAAGAGACCCAGTACTTC. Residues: CASSRRVIGKETQYF.